The clone carrying this T cell receptor beta chain showed up just a few times. Its antigen is undetermined. This entry comes from a study of response to subunit inactivated influenza vaccine. Study-level points and caveats: Researchers suggested that each seasonal influenza vaccination recruits few new T cells.

V dropped 4 bases and J dropped 9 bases, with 14 bases sitting between them. CDR1 and CDR2 from the germline V gene are LGHDT and YNNKEL (reference sequence). This CDR3 is 13 amino acids long. Using its own MiXCR run on the RT-PCR reads, TCRdb lists one record per CDR3 protein. The data contain roughly 500,000 distinct CDR3 sequences, approximately 15% of them singletons. The sequence was obtained from a man between 50 and 75 years old who received an inactivated influenza vaccine. Sequenced material: CD4+ T cells sorted from PBMCs, taken less than 30 months after vaccination. This chain links TRBV3-1 with TRBJ2-3; D might be TRBD1 (5 bases). CDR3 region: CASSLQDKGTQYF. The CDR3 DNA is TGTGCCAGCAGCCTACAAGACAAGGGGACGCAGTATTTT.